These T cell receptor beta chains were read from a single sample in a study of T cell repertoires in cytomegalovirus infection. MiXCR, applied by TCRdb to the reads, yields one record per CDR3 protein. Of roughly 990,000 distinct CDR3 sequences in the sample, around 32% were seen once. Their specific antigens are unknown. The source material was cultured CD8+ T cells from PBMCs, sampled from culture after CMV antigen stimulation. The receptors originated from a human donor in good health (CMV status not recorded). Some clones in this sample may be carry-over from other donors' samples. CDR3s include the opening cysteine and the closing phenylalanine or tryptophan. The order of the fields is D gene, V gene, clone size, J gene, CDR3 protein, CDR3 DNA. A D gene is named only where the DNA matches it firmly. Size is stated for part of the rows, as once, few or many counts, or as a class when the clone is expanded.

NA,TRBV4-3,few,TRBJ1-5,CASSQDHGIANQPQHF,TGCGCCAGCAGCCAAGATCACGGAATCGCCAATCAGCCCCAGCATTTT
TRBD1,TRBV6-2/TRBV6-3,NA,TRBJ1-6,CASSYSTGGLYNSPLHF,TGTGCCAGCAGTTACTCGACAGGGGGTCTTTATAATTCACCCCTCCACTTT
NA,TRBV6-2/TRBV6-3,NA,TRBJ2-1,CASSYGWALGESNEQFF,TGTGCTAGCAGTTACGGGTGGGCTCTGGGAGAAAGCAATGAGCAGTTCTTC
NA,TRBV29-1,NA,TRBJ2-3,CSVEVVGTGQWASTDTQYF,TGCAGCGTTGAAGTCGTAGGGACCGGACAGTGGGCTAGCACAGATACGCAGTATTTT
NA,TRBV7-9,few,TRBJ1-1,CASSFTSANTEAFF,TGTGCCAGCAGCTTCACATCGGCGAACACTGAAGCTTTCTTT
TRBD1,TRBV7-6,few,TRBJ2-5,CASSAGQVIQETQYF,TGTGCCAGCAGCGCTGGACAGGTCATCCAAGAGACCCAGTACTTC
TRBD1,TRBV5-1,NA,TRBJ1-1,CASSVGQYMNTEAFF,TGCGCCAGCAGCGTGGGACAGTACATGAACACTGAAGCTTTCTTT
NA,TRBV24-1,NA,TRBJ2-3,CATSDATDTQYF,TGTGCCACCAGTGACGCCACAGATACGCAGTATTTT
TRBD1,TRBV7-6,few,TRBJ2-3,CASSAPTGVTDTQYF,TGTGCCAGCAGCGCCCCGACAGGGGTCACAGATACGCAGTATTTT
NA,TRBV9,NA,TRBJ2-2,CASSDGQLYTGELFF,TGTGCCAGCAGTGACGGACAGTTGTACACCGGGGAGCTGTTTTTT
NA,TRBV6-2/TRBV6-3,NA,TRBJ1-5,CASSYMGQVNQPQHF,TGTGCCAGCAGTTACATGGGACAAGTAAATCAGCCCCAGCATTTT
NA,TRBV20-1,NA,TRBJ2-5,CSAREGSQETQYF,TGCAGTGCTAGGGAGGGGTCCCAAGAGACCCAGTACTTC
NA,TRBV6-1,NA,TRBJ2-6,CASSHGQFSSGANVLTF,TGTGCCAGCAGTCACGGACAGTTCAGCTCTGGGGCCAACGTCCTGACTTTC
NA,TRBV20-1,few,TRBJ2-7,CSARDSGRRDEQYF,TGCAGTGCTAGAGATAGTGGGAGAAGGGACGAGCAGTACTTC
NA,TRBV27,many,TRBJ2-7,CASSASGFDEQYF,TGTGCCAGCAGTGCCTCAGGGTTCGACGAGCAGTACTTC
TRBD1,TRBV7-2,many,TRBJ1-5,CASSRTGYLSNQPQHF,TGTGCCAGCAGCCGGACAGGGTATCTTAGCAATCAGCCCCAGCATTTT
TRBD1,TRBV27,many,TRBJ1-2,CASSLTPGQGYGYTF,TGTGCCAGCAGTTTGACACCGGGACAGGGGTACGGCTACACCTTC
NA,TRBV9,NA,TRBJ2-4,CASSARAQGSWDIQYF,TGTGCCAGCAGCGCCCGGGCCCAAGGTTCCTGGGACATTCAGTACTTC
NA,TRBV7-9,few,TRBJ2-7,CASSYDRGRIYEQYF,TGTGCCAGCAGCTACGACCGTGGACGGATCTACGAGCAGTACTTC
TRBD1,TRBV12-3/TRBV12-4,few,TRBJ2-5,CASSPYGQDGLETQYF,TGTGCCAGCAGTCCCTATGGACAGGACGGGTTAGAGACCCAGTACTTC
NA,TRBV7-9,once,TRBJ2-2,CASSSGSNTGELFF,TGTGCCAGCAGCTCCGGGTCAAACACCGGGGAGCTGTTTTTT
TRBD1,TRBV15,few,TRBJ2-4,CATSSRLGQGVKNIQYF,TGTGCCACCAGCTCCCGATTGGGACAGGGGGTCAAAAACATTCAGTACTTC
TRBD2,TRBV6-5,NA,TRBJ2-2,CASTRGGPGASGELFF,TGTGCCAGCACCCGGGGGGGCCCCGGTGCGTCCGGGGAGCTGTTTTTT
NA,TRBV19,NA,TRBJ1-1,CASSGILTEAFF,TGTGCCAGTAGTGGGATTCTCACTGAAGCTTTCTTT
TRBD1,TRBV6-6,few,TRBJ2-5,CASSLLQGEETQYF,TGTGCCAGCAGTCTCCTTCAGGGGGAAGAGACCCAGTACTTC
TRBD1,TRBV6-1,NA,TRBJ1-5,CASSEARGGGYSNQPQHF,TGTGCCAGCAGTGAAGCGCGAGGGGGCGGATATAGCAATCAGCCCCAGCATTTT
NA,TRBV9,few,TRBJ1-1,CASSALQKSEAFF,TGTGCCAGCAGCGCCTTACAGAAATCCGAAGCTTTCTTT
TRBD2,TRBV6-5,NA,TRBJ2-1,CASSYSTSGEYNEQFF,TGTGCCAGCAGTTACTCCACTAGCGGGGAGTACAATGAGCAGTTCTTC
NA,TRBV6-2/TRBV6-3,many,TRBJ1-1,CASKAGINTEAFF,TGTGCCAGCAAGGCAGGGATTAACACTGAAGCTTTCTTT
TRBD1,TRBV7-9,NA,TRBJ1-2,CASTDRGQGYGYTF,TGTGCCAGCACCGACAGGGGGCAAGGGTATGGCTACACCTTC
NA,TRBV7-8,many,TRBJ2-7,CASSLGVTRAGYEQYF,TGTGCCAGCAGCTTAGGAGTTACAAGGGCTGGCTACGAGCAGTACTTC
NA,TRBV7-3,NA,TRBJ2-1,CASSFDGVNEQFF,TGTGCCAGCAGCTTTGACGGGGTCAATGAGCAGTTCTTC
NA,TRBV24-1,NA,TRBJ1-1,CATSEYPSGTGEAFF,TGTGCCACCAGTGAATATCCGTCAGGGACCGGTGAAGCTTTCTTT